The T cell receptor (beta chain) described here comes from a study of blood T cell repertoires in COVID-19. Study in general: In each case, the material was cDNA or gDNA derived from T cells, B-cell-depleted T cells, or PBMCs.

CDR1 is SGDLS and CDR2 is YYNGEE in the germline V gene. This CDR3 spans 16 amino acids. V shed 4 bases and J 7 bases; nucleotides not matched to a gene: 12. TCRdb's copy holds only in-frame clones and misses some; the assay was immunoSEQ multiplex PCR. The data show some 270,000 clones, with approximately 86% seen just once and 0.87% held by the top ten. During active infection, Seattle patients enrolled and were then monitored through disease. Sequencing input: peripheral blood. This clonotype was sampled from a human donor with COVID-19, enrolled during active disease. The donor label of this sample is uncertain. The chain uses TRBV9 and TRBJ2-5; 11 bases are shared with TRBD1. The CDR3 reads CASSIGQGAMRGTQYF. Here the CDR3 DNA reads TGTGCCAGCAGCATCGGACAGGGGGCCATGCGAGGGACCCAGTACTTC. The full variable domain, rest sourced from reference TRBV9 and TRBJ2-5, is DSGVTQTPKHLITATGQRVTLRCSPRSGDLSVYWYQQSLDQGLQFLIQYYNGEERAKGNILERFSAQQFPDLHSELNLSSLELGDSALYFCASSIGQGAMRGTQYFGPGTRLLVL.